Following are 6 T cell receptor beta chains from one sample sequenced in a study of vaccination effects on CD4 cells after COVID-19. Peptide-pool stimulation followed by sequencing identified expanded antigen-specific CD4+ clonotypes in the ViraFEST assay. Cultured cells yielded isolated CD4+ T cells after 10 to 11 days. Vaccine recipients had no previous SARS-CoV-2 infection; their nucleocapsid antibodies were negative. The antigens for these receptors are not known. Some clones are missing from TCRdb's copy, which holds only in-frame ones; the method was immunoSEQ multiplex PCR. Of about 65,000 clones listed, about 72% are singletons. The starting material was CD4+ T cells from PBMCs cultured with HCoV-NL63 spike peptides, obtained before COVID-19 vaccination. The source of these receptors is a human donor who received a COVID-19 vaccine.

The CDR3 is CASSLGRGVGGGEAFF. The DNA for the CDR3 is TGCGCCAGCAGCTTGGGGAGGGGTGTCGGGGGAGGTGAAGCTTTCTTT. V and J are TRBV5-1 and TRBJ1-1; TRBD1 might be the D (5 bases). CDR3 size: 16 residues. Germline CDR1 and CDR2: SGHRS and YFSETQ. V was pared by 0 bases and J by 7 bases, with 19 bases between.

The chain uses TRBV18 and TRBJ2-6; no definite D call. The CDR3 is made up of 16 amino acids. Trimming took off 6 bases at V and 0 bases at J, with 12 bases between the two ends. CDR1 KGHSH and CDR2 LQKENI come from the germline V gene. Written as DNA, the CDR3 is TGTGCCAGCTCTCTCTCGAAGGCCTCTGGGGCCAACGTCCTGACTTTC. It is translated as CASSLSKASGANVLTF. Supplemented by reference TRBV18 and TRBJ2-6, the full variable domain reads NAGVMQNPRHLVRRRGQEARLRCSPMKGHSHVYWYRQLPEEGLKFMVYLQKENIIDESGMPKERFSAEFPKEGPSILRIQQVVRGDSAAYFCASSLSKASGANVLTFGAGSRLTVL.

The CDR3 region is CASSPTGGSPLHF. CDR3 bases: TGTGCCAGCAGCCCCACAGGGGGTTCACCCCTCCACTTT. This chain connects TRBV9 to TRBJ1-6; 8 bases match TRBD1. The germline V gene has CDR1 SGDLS and CDR2 YYNGEE. Trimming removed 4 bases from V and 9 bases from J; junction bases left unmatched: 3. The CDR3 runs to 13 residues. The whole variable domain, filled in from reference TRBV9 and TRBJ1-6, reads DSGVTQTPKHLITATGQRVTLRCSPRSGDLSVYWYQQSLDQGLQFLIQYYNGEERAKGNILERFSAQQFPDLHSELNLSSLELGDSALYFCASSPTGGSPLHFGNGTRLTVT.

The V and J genes are TRBV29-1 and TRBJ1-3, with TRBD1 matching 7 bases. This CDR3 has 13 amino acids. The V gene end was trimmed by 2 bases and the J gene end by 3 bases; junction bases not matched to a gene: 1. Germline V gene sequence: CDR1 SQVTM, CDR2 ANQGSEA. CDR3 coding DNA: TGCAGCGTTGAACAGGGGGGTGGAAACACCATATATTTT. This sequence encodes CSVEQGGGNTIYF.

V gene TRBV27 combines with J gene TRBJ1-1; D gene unclear. This CDR3 has 12 amino acids. CDR1 MNHEY and CDR2 SMNVEV come from the germline V gene (reference sequence). V dropped 8 bases and J dropped 4 bases, with 11 bases sitting between them. This CDR3 is CASCGPGTEAFF. The CDR3 DNA reads TGTGCCAGCTGCGGTCCCGGCACTGAAGCTTTCTTT.

This chain's CDR3 is CASPVLAGGHGTDTQYF. The CDR3 DNA reads TGTGCCAGTCCTGTACTAGCGGGGGGCCACGGCACAGATACGCAGTATTTT. This chain joins TRBV5-8 and TRBJ2-3; the match to TRBD2 covers 12 bases. This CDR3 is 17 amino acids long. Germline CDR1 SGHTS, CDR2 YDEGEE. V was pared by 8 bases and J by 1 base, with 11 bases of the junction left unmatched.